This passage covers 23 T cell receptor beta chains from one sample sequenced in a study of blood T cell repertoires in COVID-19. The assay was immunoSEQ multiplex PCR, and TCRdb's table has in-frame clones only and misses some. In the table there are 200,000 to 250,000 clones, around 88% of which are singletons. The sequencing sample was made of peripheral blood. These receptors all stem from a woman of 80 years or more with COVID-19, enrolled during active disease.

The V call is TRBV5-5, the J call TRBJ2-7; 10 bases fit TRBD1. The germline gives CDR1 SGHKS, CDR2 YYEKEE (reference sequence). Germline trimming cut 0 bases from V and 3 bases from J; bases unmatched to any gene: 3. The CDR3 has 15 amino acids. The CDR3 DNA sequence: TGTGCCAGCAGCTTGGCGGGACAGGGGATCTACGAGCAGTACTTC. This translates into CASSLAGQGIYEQYF.

There are a few counts of this clone. This sequence joins TRBV5-1 and TRBJ2-1, with 16 bases aligning to TRBD2. V lost 5 bases and J lost 12; bases outside the gene matches: 11. This CDR3 is 16 amino acids long. CDR1 and CDR2 (germline): SGHRS, YFSETQ. The DNA of the CDR3 is TGCGCCAGCAGTCCCGGGACTAGCGGGGGGGCTAAGGGGCAGTTCTTC. It yields the protein CASSPGTSGGAKGQFF.

The chain is built from TRBV7-8 and TRBJ1-6; 7 bases agree with TRBD1. CDR1 is SGHVS and CDR2 is FQNEAQ in the germline V gene. The CDR3 runs to 16 residues. With 1 base clipped from V and 9 bases from J, the junction kept 9 bases outside the gene matches. The CDR3 nucleotides read TGTGCCAGCAGCTTAGGGAAACAGGGGTCTGGTTCACCCCTCCACTTT. Its translation: CASSLGKQGSGSPLHF.

The rearrangement joins TRBV5-1 to TRBJ2-5; 11 bases map to TRBD2. V dropped 4 bases and J dropped 4; count of bases not matched to a gene: 6. The CDR3 has 15 residues. Looked up from germline, CDR1 is SGHRS and CDR2 is YFSETQ. CDR3 nucleotides: TGCGCCAGCAGCCCACCCGGGACTAGCGGAGAGACCCAGTACTTC. It specifies CASSPPGTSGETQYF.

The V and J genes are TRBV11-2 and TRBJ2-2; the match to TRBD1 covers 8 bases. V shed 2 bases and J 0 bases; nucleotides not matched to a gene: 2. CDR1 and CDR2 (germline): SGHAT, FQNNGV. There are 16 residues in the CDR3. CDR3 residues: CASSLWTGPNTGELFF. The CDR3 DNA sequence: TGTGCCAGCAGCTTATGGACAGGGCCGAACACCGGGGAGCTGTTTTTT.

This chain joins TRBV7-9 and TRBJ1-3; D is uncertain. This CDR3 contains 14 residues. V lost 3 bases, J lost 3 bases, and 9 bases lay in between. Germline CDR1 and CDR2: SEHNR and FQNEAQ (reference sequence). The CDR3 is CASSFPAGGNTIYF. The CDR3 DNA follows: TGTGCCAGCAGCTTCCCCGCGGGTGGAAACACCATATATTTT.

The chain links TRBV19 to TRBJ1-5, with 8 positions matching TRBD1. Looked up from germline, CDR1 is LNHDA and CDR2 is SQIVND (reference sequence). The CDR3 is 13 residues long. Trimming removed 4 bases from V and 8 bases from J; junction bases left unmatched: 4. CDR3 nucleotide sequence: TGTGCCAGTAGTAGACAGGGGATCGAGCCCCAGCATTTT. Its protein product is CASSRQGIEPQHF.

The chain joins TRBV2 to TRBJ2-7; D remains ambiguous. The CDR3 contains 11 residues. The germline V and J ends were trimmed by 0 bases and 6 bases, with 3 bases remaining between them. Germline CDR1 and CDR2: SNHLY and FYNNEI. DNA for the CDR3: TGTGCCAGCAGTGAAGCCGTCGAGCAGTACGTC. This sequence encodes CASSEAVEQYV.

CDR3 region: CASSQHPPGGHSGNTIYF. Written as DNA, the CDR3 is TGTGCCAGCAGCCAACATCCCCCCGGGGGGCACTCTGGAAACACCATATATTTT. The V gene is TRBV3-1 (or the pseudogene TRBV3-2), the J gene TRBJ1-3, with a tentative D call TRBD1 (6 bases). Germline V CDR1 and CDR2: LGHDT, YNNKEL (reference sequence). The germline V and J ends were trimmed by 2 bases and 0 bases, with 17 bases remaining between them. This CDR3 has 18 residues.

V and J are TRBV6-5 and TRBJ1-1; 7 positions match TRBD1. J gave up 7 bases and V 7 bases, and 9 bases lay outside the gene matches. This CDR3 is built from 13 residues. Germline V gene sequence: CDR1 MNHEY, CDR2 SVGAGI. This CDR3 reads CASIQQGFGEAFF. Here the CDR3 DNA reads TGTGCCAGCATCCAACAGGGGTTCGGTGAAGCTTTCTTT.

The chain uses TRBV6-5 and TRBJ2-1; the match to TRBD2 covers 7 bases. The V gene end was trimmed by 5 bases and the J gene end by 4 bases; junction bases not matched to a gene: 8. Germline lookup yields CDR1 MNHEY and CDR2 SVGAGI. This CDR3 contains 15 residues. The CDR3 coding sequence is TGTGCCAGCAGTAACCAGCGGGGCCCTTACAATGAGCAGTTCTTC. Its translation is CASSNQRGPYNEQFF.

The chain combines TRBV6-5 with TRBJ1-5; no firm D call. CDR1 and CDR2 (germline): MNHEY, SVGAGI. The CDR3 contains 14 residues. Deletions cut 0 bases from V and 0 bases from J, with 3 bases between. The DNA of the CDR3 is TGTGCCAGCAGTTACTCTTATAGCAATCAGCCCCAGCATTTT. Protein product: CASSYSYSNQPQHF.

The chain carries TRBV6-4 and TRBJ2-3; D ambiguous. The germline V gene encodes CDR1 MRHNA and CDR2 SNTAGT. The CDR3 contains 13 residues. Trimming took 0 bases from V and 11 from J, leaving 12 bases between them. The CDR3 sequence is CASSDSIGSRQYF. The CDR3 nucleotides are TGTGCCAGCAGTGACTCAATTGGTAGTCGGCAGTATTTT.

This clone occurred a few times. V usage is TRBV24-1 and J usage is TRBJ2-7, with TRBD1 as a possible D gene (6 bases). Germline CDR1 and CDR2: KGHDR and SFDVKD. The ends were cut back, 2 bases at V and 3 bases at J, with 10 bases in the middle. This CDR3 is built from 14 residues. The CDR3 DNA is TGTGCCACCAGTGATTCAAGACAGGTCTACGAGCAGTACTTC. This encodes CATSDSRQVYEQYF.

The chain carries TRBV6-2 or TRBV6-3 and TRBJ2-5; tentatively, D is TRBD2 (6 bases). Trimming left V 2 bases short and J 3 bases short, with 7 bases between. This CDR3 contains 13 residues. Germline V gene data show CDR1 as MNHEY and CDR2 as SVGEGT. The CDR3 bases are TGTGCCAGCAGTTACGGAGGGGAAGAGACCCAGTACTTC. As protein: CASSYGGEETQYF.

The chain recombines TRBV2 with TRBJ1-4, with D perhaps matching TRBD1 (6 bases). CDR3 size: 13 residues. Germline CDR1 SNHLY, CDR2 FYNNEI. V was clipped by 8 bases and J by 10 bases, with 17 bases between them. The CDR3 region is CASRRGAVGKLFF. CDR3 in DNA: TGTGCCAGCCGACGGGGGGCCGTCGGAAAACTGTTTTTT.

V is TRBV2 and J is TRBJ2-2; D is ambiguous. The ends were cut back, 8 bases at V and 7 bases at J, with 11 bases in the middle. The CDR3 runs 12 residues. The germline gives CDR1 SNHLY, CDR2 FYNNEI. The CDR3, as DNA: TGTGCCAGCTCCTTTATAATCGGGGAGCTGTTTTTT. Translation: CASSFIIGELFF. Combining the CDR3 with reference TRBV2 and TRBJ2-2 gives the whole variable domain EPEVTQTPSHQVTQMGQEVILRCVPISNHLYFYWYRQILGQKVEFLVSFYNNEISEKSEIFDDQFSVERPDGSNFTLKIRSTKLEDSAMYFCASSFIIGELFFGEGSRLTVL.

The rearrangement joins TRBV5-6 to TRBJ2-7; possible D gene TRBD2, 6 bases. Germline-derived CDR1 and CDR2 are SGHDT and YYEEEE. CDR3 size: 13 residues. V lost 1 base to trimming and J lost 6 bases, with 11 bases between them. In DNA form, the CDR3 reads TGTGCCAGCAGCTTGAACGCGGGACCCGAGCAGTACTTC. This gives the protein CASSLNAGPEQYF.

This clone was seen a handful of times. The rearrangement joins TRBV18 to TRBJ1-1; weak D call: TRBD1 (6 bases). V lost 3 bases and J lost 3, with 17 bases in between. The CDR3 is 16 residues long. Germline assignment: CDR1 KGHSH and CDR2 LQKENI. For the CDR3, the DNA is TGTGCCAGCTCACCCCGGTCAGGGGAATGGGACACTGAAGCTTTCTTT. It yields the protein CASSPRSGEWDTEAFF.

The J gene is TRBJ1-3, the V gene TRBV6-1; 7 nucleotides line up with TRBD1. This CDR3 contains 12 residues. From germline, CDR1 is MNHNS and CDR2 SASEGT. The junction had 0 bases not matched to a gene; V was cut back by 3 bases and J by 7 bases. The CDR3 coding sequence is TGTGCCAGCAGTGAGGACAGGAACACCATATATTTT. Its protein product is CASSEDRNTIYF.

This sequence joins TRBV7-2 and TRBJ1-2; D gene uncertain. The CDR3 consists of 16 residues. V was pared by 0 bases and J by 0 bases, with 11 bases between. Looked up from germline, CDR1 is SGHTA and CDR2 is FQGNSA. The CDR3 DNA follows: TGTGCCAGCAGCTTAGCCTCCAGCGAGTCTAACTATGGCTACACCTTC. This codes for CASSLASSESNYGYTF.

This chain connects TRBV5-1 to TRBJ2-1; 8 bases map to TRBD1. CDR3 length equals 15 residues. V dropped 6 bases and J dropped 3; count of bases not matched to a gene: 8. Looked up from germline, CDR1 is SGHRS and CDR2 is YFSETQ. CDR3 nucleotides: TGCGCCAGCACCGAGACAGGGGACAACTACAATGAGCAGTTCTTC. Encoded protein: CASTETGDNYNEQFF.

This chain joins TRBV6-5 and TRBJ1-4; D is perhaps TRBD1 (5 bases). The germline V and J ends were trimmed by 2 bases and 6 bases, with 10 bases remaining between them. Germline assignment: CDR1 MNHEY and CDR2 SVGAGI. This CDR3 contains 14 residues. CDR3: CASSYRGGDEKLFF. CDR3 bases: TGTGCCAGCAGTTACAGGGGAGGTGATGAAAAACTGTTTTTT.